Each of the 27 T cell receptor beta chains below was sequenced from the same sample in a study of cytomegalovirus exposure and HLA in healthy donors. The repertoire was sequenced with immunoSEQ multiplex PCR; TCRdb's copy has only in-frame clones and lacks some. This table holds some 130,000 clones, roughly four fifths found once. Sequenced input: PBMCs. The origin of the receptors is a man under 40 in good health and CMV-seropositive.

This chain uses TRBV11-2 with TRBJ2-3, with 7 bases matching TRBD2. Germline CDR1 is SGHAT and CDR2 is FQNNGV. The V segment lost 5 bases and the J segment 4 bases; nucleotides outside the gene matches: 15. The CDR3 runs to 17 residues. CDR3 nucleotides: TGTGCCAGCAGCATCCAGCTAGCGGCCATTGGTGCAGATACGCAGTATTTT. Translation gives CASSIQLAAIGADTQYF.

The chain recombines TRBV7-6 with TRBJ2-7; TRBD2 agrees at 16 bases. This CDR3 is 16 amino acids long. The V gene's germline CDR1 is SGHVS and CDR2 FNYEAQ. The junction had 6 bases not matched to a gene; V was cut back by 4 bases and J by 6 bases. CDR3 loop: CASSSGTSGGALEQYF. In DNA, the CDR3 is TGTGCCAGCAGCTCAGGGACTAGCGGGGGGGCACTCGAGCAGTACTTC.

The rearrangement uses TRBV4-2 and TRBJ1-1; D perhaps matches TRBD1 (5 bases). V shed 4 bases and J shed 7 bases, with 16 bases lying between them. The CDR3 covers 14 residues. The germline gives CDR1 LGHNA, CDR2 YNFKEQ. The CDR3 protein is CASSPQQELGEAFF. The CDR3 nucleotides are TGTGCCAGCAGCCCCCAACAGGAGCTGGGTGAAGCTTTCTTT.

This clone is a singleton in its sample. The rearrangement joins TRBV2 to TRBJ2-3; 8 bases are shared with TRBD2. V lost 4 bases, J lost 1 base, and 4 bases stayed unmatched. Germline V gene data show CDR1 as SNHLY and CDR2 as FYNNEI. The CDR3 totals 15 residues. The CDR3 DNA follows: TGTGCCAGCAGTGTTCGGCGGGGGGGCACAGATACGCAGTATTTT. It encodes CASSVRRGGTDTQYF.

The rearrangement uses TRBV9 and TRBJ2-5; 9 bases align to TRBD2. Germline V gene sequence: CDR1 SGDLS, CDR2 YYNGEE. The junction had 2 bases not matched to a gene; V was cut back by 1 base and J by 1 base. The CDR3 covers 15 residues. CDR3 loop: CASSVNSGSQETQYF. The CDR3 DNA sequence: TGTGCCAGCAGCGTAAATAGCGGGAGCCAAGAGACCCAGTACTTC. Full variable domain (missing parts from reference TRBV9 and TRBJ2-5): DSGVTQTPKHLITATGQRVTLRCSPRSGDLSVYWYQQSLDQGLQFLIQYYNGEERAKGNILERFSAQQFPDLHSELNLSSLELGDSALYFCASSVNSGSQETQYFGPGTRLLVL.

The V call is TRBV19, the J call TRBJ2-5, with D perhaps TRBD2 (6 bases). Germline CDR1 and CDR2: LNHDA and SQIVND (reference sequence). Between the trimmed V and J ends, which lost 7 bases and 1 base, there was a span of 13 bases. The CDR3 sequence is 14 residues long. The CDR3 reads CASTPGGIQETQYF. CDR3 nucleotides: TGTGCCAGTACCCCCGGAGGGATCCAAGAGACCCAGTACTTC.

The rearrangement links TRBV29-1 to TRBJ2-1; TRBD2 agrees at 10 bases. Per germline, CDR1 SQVTM and CDR2 ANQGSEA. The CDR3 is 18 residues long. V was clipped by 5 bases and J by 8 bases; unmatched bases: 21. The CDR3 spells CSVPDWVAGGLSGDEQFF. Here the CDR3 DNA reads TGCAGCGTTCCTGATTGGGTAGCGGGAGGCCTATCTGGGGATGAGCAGTTCTTC.

For the CDR3, the DNA is TGTGCCAGCTCACCCTTCACAGATACGCAGTATTTT. This sequence encodes CASSPFTDTQYF. This sequence joins TRBV18 and TRBJ2-3; D ambiguous. The germline V gene encodes CDR1 KGHSH and CDR2 LQKENI. The CDR3 sequence is 12 residues long. V shed 3 bases and J shed 2 bases, with 3 bases lying between them.

The V and J genes are TRBV5-1 and TRBJ2-1; 11 bases are a match to TRBD1. The CDR3 spans 17 residues. Germline assignment: CDR1 SGHRS and CDR2 YFSETQ. After removal of 1 base from V and 4 bases from J, the junction contained 7 bases not matched to a gene. This CDR3 is CASSLSGTGGNYNEQFF. CDR3 nucleotides: TGCGCCAGCAGCTTGTCCGGGACAGGGGGAAATTACAATGAGCAGTTCTTC.

This chain links TRBV9 with TRBJ2-1, with D possibly TRBD2 on 6 matching bases. Trimming shortened V by 3 bases and J by 7 bases, and 14 bases separated the two germline ends. The CDR3 length is 14 residues. CDR1 is SGDLS, CDR2 YYNGEE, per germline. The CDR3 nucleotides are TGTGCCAGCAGCGCGCCCGGGGGATCGAATGAGCAGTTCTTC. It encodes CASSAPGGSNEQFF.

The genes are TRBV29-1 and TRBJ1-2; 7 bases agree with TRBD1. CDR3 length equals 12 residues. Trimming at V came to 4 bases and at J to 4 bases, leaving 3 bases not matched to a gene. The germline V gene has CDR1 SQVTM and CDR2 ANQGSEA. In DNA, the CDR3 is TGCAGCGTTGTGGGGACAGCCTATGGCTACACCTTC. It encodes CSVVGTAYGYTF.

V usage is TRBV5-1 and J usage is TRBJ2-3, with 8 positions matching TRBD1. In germline, CDR1 is SGHRS, CDR2 YFSETQ. Trimming took 0 bases from V and 6 from J; bases not matched to a gene: 9. This CDR3 comprises 16 residues. CDR3 protein: CASSLAGTGRRDTQYF. The CDR3 DNA sequence: TGCGCCAGCAGCTTGGCCGGGACAGGAAGGCGGGATACGCAGTATTTT.

V and J are TRBV5-5 and TRBJ2-7, with D possibly matching TRBD1 (6 bases). Germline CDR1 SGHKS, CDR2 YYEKEE (reference sequence). The CDR3 extends over 14 amino acids. Trimming stripped 3 bases from V and 0 bases from J, with 10 bases between. CDR3 coding DNA: TGTGCCAGCAGCTGGGAACAGGGCTCCTACGAGCAGTACTTC. This codes for CASSWEQGSYEQYF.

The CDR3 protein is CASKTSGGHTGEQYF. The CDR3 region has the DNA TGCGCCAGCAAGACTAGCGGGGGCCACACGGGCGAGCAGTACTTC. The V call is TRBV5-1, the J call TRBJ2-7; 12 bases align to TRBD2. This CDR3 comprises 15 residues. Germline values: CDR1 SGHRS, CDR2 YFSETQ. With V trimmed by 6 bases and J by 6 bases, 10 bases remained unmatched.

The gene calls are TRBV28 and TRBJ1-1, with 8 bases lining up with TRBD1. The ends lost 2 bases at V and 5 bases at J; junction bases unmatched: 4. Germline loops: CDR1 MDHEN, CDR2 SYDVKM. The CDR3 loop spans 14 amino acids. The DNA of the CDR3 is TGTGCCAGCAGTTTACAGGGGGCGAGGACTGAAGCTTTCTTT. The encoded protein is CASSLQGARTEAFF.

CDR3 sequence: CASSSGIAGGWEQFF. CDR3 nucleotide sequence: TGTGCCAGCAGCTCCGGCATAGCGGGAGGATGGGAGCAGTTCTTC. This rearrangement joins TRBV7-3 to TRBJ2-1, with 10 bases aligning to TRBD2. This CDR3 contains 15 residues. Germline CDR1 reads SGHTA; CDR2 reads FQGTGA. V lost 4 bases, J lost 10 bases, and 10 bases stayed unmatched.

The chain combines TRBV6-6 with TRBJ1-2; 10 positions match TRBD1. The length of the CDR3 is 14 residues. CDR1 and CDR2 from the germline V gene are MNHNY and SVGAGI (reference sequence). Trimming took 6 bases from V and 6 from J; bases not matched to a gene: 7. CDR3 coding DNA: TGTGCCAGCAGCCTTAGACAGGGGGCCCATGGCTACACCTTC. It is translated as CASSLRQGAHGYTF.

This clone was found a few times. The chain uses TRBV30 and TRBJ2-7; TRBD1 matches at 11 bases. The J segment lost 4 bases and the V segment lost 4 bases, leaving 3 bases of the junction unmatched. CDR3 size: 13 residues. Germline CDR1 GTSNPN, CDR2 SVGIG (reference sequence). The CDR3 loop is CAWIRDRGYEQYF. The CDR3 DNA sequence: TGTGCCTGGATCCGGGACAGGGGGTACGAGCAGTACTTC.

V is TRBV5-1 and J is TRBJ1-1; possibly TRBD1 for D (5 bases). The CDR3 totals 11 residues. The germline V gene has CDR1 SGHRS and CDR2 YFSETQ. V lost 0 bases and J lost 8, with 5 bases in between. The CDR3 region is CASSLGTEAFF. CDR3 sequence (DNA): TGCGCCAGCAGCTTGGGGACAGAAGCTTTCTTT.

The chain joins TRBV7-2 to TRBJ1-1; no firm D call. V lost 5 bases to trimming and J lost 1 base, with 17 bases between them. The CDR3 runs 16 residues. The V gene's germline CDR1 is SGHTA and CDR2 FQGNSA. The CDR3 region is CASSPRGQFKNTEAFF. In DNA form, the CDR3 reads TGTGCCAGCAGCCCCAGAGGCCAGTTTAAGAACACTGAAGCTTTCTTT.

The chain combines TRBV5-1 with TRBJ2-1, with D tentatively TRBD1 (6 bases). The germline V gene has CDR1 SGHRS and CDR2 YFSETQ. Trimming took off 4 bases at V and 4 bases at J, with 12 bases between the two ends. The CDR3 is 14 residues long. This CDR3 reads CASSGVTGYNEQFF. CDR3 bases: TGCGCCAGCAGCGGAGTAACAGGGTACAATGAGCAGTTCTTC.

The rearrangement links TRBV19 to TRBJ1-2; 7 bases agree with TRBD1. The V gene end was trimmed by 1 base and the J gene end by 2 bases; junction bases not matched to a gene: 4. The CDR3 spans 15 residues. Germline lookup yields CDR1 LNHDA and CDR2 SQIVND (reference sequence). CDR3 residues: CASSIGVQGNYGYTF. Written as DNA, the CDR3 is TGTGCCAGTAGTATAGGCGTACAGGGGAACTATGGCTACACCTTC.

The rearrangement joins TRBV2 to TRBJ2-7; tentatively, D is TRBD2 (7 bases). Germline V gene lookup returns CDR1 SNHLY and CDR2 FYNNEI. V lost 6 bases to trimming and J lost 3 bases, with 21 bases between them. The CDR3 has 16 amino acids. The CDR3 here is CASSPLGGLRLYEQYF. The CDR3 DNA sequence: TGTGCCAGCAGCCCTCTGGGGGGGCTAAGGCTCTACGAGCAGTACTTC. The variable domain in full, with the rest retrieved from reference TRBV2 and TRBJ2-7, is EPEVTQTPSHQVTQMGQEVILRCVPISNHLYFYWYRQILGQKVEFLVSFYNNEISEKSEIFDDQFSVERPDGSNFTLKIRSTKLEDSAMYFCASSPLGGLRLYEQYFGPGTRLTVT.

The chain couples TRBV7-2 to TRBJ2-6; D not resolved. Per the germline V gene, CDR1 is SGHTA and CDR2 is FQGNSA. The CDR3 consists of 14 residues. V dropped 3 bases and J dropped 0 bases, with 3 bases sitting between them. The CDR3 protein is CASSLSSGANVLTF. The CDR3 region has the DNA TGTGCCAGCAGCTTGAGCTCTGGGGCCAACGTCCTGACTTTC.

The V gene is TRBV4-2, the J gene TRBJ2-5; tentative D call: TRBD1 (5 bases). The germline V gene has CDR1 LGHNA and CDR2 YNFKEQ. The CDR3 length is 13 residues. V gave up 0 bases and J gave up 5 bases, with 7 bases separating them. CDR3 in amino acids: CASSQDKGETQYF. The CDR3 region has the DNA TGTGCCAGCAGCCAAGACAAGGGGGAGACCCAGTACTTC.

V usage is TRBV6-5 and J usage is TRBJ1-1; the D is unclear. The CDR3 extends over 14 amino acids. Between the trimmed V and J ends, which lost 6 bases and 3 bases, there was a span of 14 bases. Germline V gene lookup returns CDR1 MNHEY and CDR2 SVGAGI. This chain's CDR3 is CASRKDGVHTEAFF. In nucleotides, the CDR3 is TGTGCCAGCAGAAAAGACGGGGTACACACTGAAGCTTTCTTT.

The V gene is TRBV4-1, the J gene TRBJ1-5; D unclear. V lost 2 bases, J lost 0 bases, and 5 bases lay in between. The CDR3 runs 14 residues. Germline V gene sequence: CDR1 MGHRA, CDR2 YSYEKL. The CDR3 loop is CASSQLYSNQPQHF. CDR3 bases: TGCGCCAGCAGCCAACTTTATAGCAATCAGCCCCAGCATTTT.